The 29 T cell receptor beta chains listed next were all sequenced from one sample in a study of T cells in localized non-small cell lung cancer. Assay: immunoSEQ multiplex PCR; the TCRdb copy retains only in-frame clones and omits some. The repertoire has 9,700 or so clones, under 55% of them found once; the top ten carry around 4%. This specimen consisted of lymph node tissue, obtained before any cancer treatment. Receptor source: a woman aged 40-69 years with stage I lung adenocarcinoma.

This clone has more than one count but fewer than ten. The chain employs TRBV29-1 and TRBJ1-2; weak D call: TRBD1 (6 bases). V lost 0 bases to trimming and J lost 8 bases, with 16 bases between them. Germline-derived CDR1 and CDR2 are SQVTM and ANQGSEA. The CDR3 length is 14 residues. The CDR3 DNA is TGCAGCGTTGAAGATCTTCAGGGGACCCCAGGCTACACCTTC. This gives the protein CSVEDLQGTPGYTF.

This chain uses TRBV9 with TRBJ2-1; 10 bases map to TRBD2. CDR3 length: 18 amino acids. Germline-derived CDR1 and CDR2 are SGDLS and YYNGEE. Trimming at V came to 0 bases and at J to 6 bases, leaving 12 bases not matched to a gene. The CDR3 nucleotides are TGTGCCAGCAGCGTAGACTCCTCCACTAGCGGGGTGCTCAATGAGCAGTTCTTC. This encodes CASSVDSSTSGVLNEQFF.

The chain links TRBV9 to TRBJ1-4, with D perhaps TRBD1 (5 bases). Germline CDR1 SGDLS, CDR2 YYNGEE. The length of the CDR3 is 15 residues. Trimming shortened V by 4 bases and J by 8 bases, and 18 bases separated the two germline ends. CDR3 residues: CASSPRGSATEKLFF. In DNA, the CDR3 is TGTGCCAGCAGCCCTAGGGGTTCGGCCACCGAAAAACTGTTTTTT.

The J gene is TRBJ1-2, the V gene TRBV6-8, with TRBD1 matching over 7 bases. Germline V gives CDR1 MNHGY, CDR2 SAAAGT. The CDR3 is 14 residues long. The V segment lost 2 bases and the J segment 8 bases; nucleotides outside the gene matches: 8. The DNA of the CDR3 is TGTGCCAGCAGTTACGCCCAGACAGGGTACGGCTACACCTTC. Protein product: CASSYAQTGYGYTF.

The chain is built from TRBV28 and TRBJ2-7; no firm D call. V was shortened by 3 bases and J by 5 bases, with 11 bases between the two germline ends. Germline V gene lookup returns CDR1 MDHEN and CDR2 SYDVKM. The CDR3 covers 13 residues. Here the CDR3 DNA reads TGTGCCAGCAGTTTTGCAGGAACTGACGAGCAGTACTTC. The encoded protein is CASSFAGTDEQYF.

The chain combines TRBV5-1 with TRBJ2-7; a weak D match, TRBD1 (6 bases). Germline-derived CDR1 and CDR2 are SGHRS and YFSETQ. This CDR3 is 15 amino acids long. Trimming left V 1 base short and J 7 bases short, with 18 bases between. This CDR3 reads CASSLTGHLSTEQYF. For the CDR3, the DNA is TGCGCCAGCAGCTTGACGGGACATCTATCTACTGAGCAGTACTTC.

J is TRBJ2-2 and V is TRBV11-3; 12 bases are a match to TRBD2. Per germline, CDR1 SGHNT and CDR2 YENEEA. V lost 6 bases and J lost 2; bases outside the gene matches: 4. This CDR3 comprises 16 residues. CDR3 region: CASSGLAGLNTGELFF. The DNA of the CDR3 is TGTGCCAGCAGTGGACTAGCGGGGCTTAACACCGGGGAGCTGTTTTTT.

This chain's CDR3 is CASSGSGGQGPNQPQHF. CDR3 nucleotides: TGTGCCAGTAGTGGTTCGGGAGGACAGGGCCCCAATCAGCCCCAGCATTTT. V and J are TRBV19 and TRBJ1-5; 8 nucleotides line up with TRBD1. The V segment lost 5 bases and the J segment 3 bases; nucleotides outside the gene matches: 12. CDR1 is LNHDA, CDR2 SQIVND, per germline (reference sequence). The CDR3 covers 17 residues.

The CDR3 DNA is TGTGCCAGTAGTAACGTCGTGGGTAATTCACCCCTCCACTTT. This sequence encodes CASSNVVGNSPLHF. This chain joins TRBV19 and TRBJ1-6; no clear D. With 4 bases removed from V and 6 bases from J, the gap between germline ends came to 10 bases. Germline CDR1 and CDR2: LNHDA and SQIVND (reference sequence). The CDR3 totals 14 residues. Complete variable domain (other parts from reference TRBV19 and TRBJ1-6): DGGITQSPKYLFRKEGQNVTLSCEQNLNHDAMYWYRQDPGQGLRLIYYSQIVNDFQKGDIAEGYSVSREKKESFPLTVTSAQKNPTAFYLCASSNVVGNSPLHFGNGTRLTVT.

This clone was found a few times. One end of the junction is discordant with germline, which a read error may explain. CDR3 sequence: CAISRQGSNTGELFF. The CDR3 region has the DNA TGTGCCATCAGTAGACAGGGGTCGAACACCGGGGAGCTGTTTTTT. The rearrangement links TRBV6-8 to TRBJ2-2; 8 nucleotides align to TRBD1. Germline V CDR1 and CDR2: MNHGY, SAAAGT. The CDR3 runs to 15 residues.

Points on this clone: Other DNA sequences in this specimen translate into the identical CDR3. The CDR3 spells CASSEGNTEAFF. The DNA of the CDR3 is TGTGCCAGCAGTGAAGGCAACACTGAAGCTTTCTTT. V and J are TRBV9 and TRBJ1-1; no definite D call. The CDR3 extends over 12 amino acids. V lost 5 bases to trimming and J lost 2 bases, with 7 bases between them. Germline CDR1 and CDR2: SGDLS and YYNGEE. Full variable domain (remainder filled in from reference TRBV9 and TRBJ1-1): DSGVTQTPKHLITATGQRVTLRCSPRSGDLSVYWYQQSLDQGLQFLIQYYNGEERAKGNILERFSAQQFPDLHSELNLSSLELGDSALYFCASSEGNTEAFFGQGTRLTVV.

In its sample, this clone is medium-sized. This chain connects TRBV11-3 to TRBJ1-2; unclear D gene. V lost 5 bases to trimming and J lost 3 bases, with 25 bases between them. Germline CDR1 is SGHNT and CDR2 is YENEEA. CDR3 length equals 18 residues. CDR3 DNA sequence: TGTGCCAGCAGCGACGAATGGGCCGATACCCCTTTCCACTATGGCTACACCTTC. This sequence encodes CASSDEWADTPFHYGYTF. Variable domain in full (rest from reference TRBV11-3 and TRBJ1-2): EAGVVQSPRYKIIEKKQPVAFWCNPISGHNTLYWYLQNLGQGPELLIRYENEEAVDDSQLPKDRFSAERLKGVDSTLKIQPAELGDSAVYLCASSDEWADTPFHYGYTFGSGTRLTVV.

The chain recombines TRBV19 with TRBJ1-2, with D possibly TRBD1 on 5 matching bases. The CDR3 loop spans 14 amino acids. In germline, CDR1 is LNHDA, CDR2 SQIVND (reference sequence). V was trimmed by 7 bases and J by 3 bases, leaving 15 bases between them. In nucleotides, the CDR3 is TGTGCCAGTACCCCCGAGGGGATGGACTATGGCTACACCTTC. It yields the protein CASTPEGMDYGYTF.

This clone was picked up a small number of times. This chain links TRBV4-1 with TRBJ1-1; D is undetermined. The CDR3 has 16 residues. Deletions cut 0 bases from V and 5 bases from J, with 16 bases between. Germline V gene lookup returns CDR1 MGHRA and CDR2 YSYEKL. CDR3 protein: CASSQEWRSARTEAFF. In DNA, the CDR3 is TGCGCCAGCAGCCAAGAATGGCGGTCAGCGAGGACTGAAGCTTTCTTT.

Only a few counts were recorded for this clone. The V and J genes are TRBV6-8 and TRBJ2-5; 7 nucleotides line up with TRBD1. V shed 6 bases and J 3 bases; nucleotides not matched to a gene: 4. CDR1 MNHGY and CDR2 SAAAGT come from the germline V gene. This CDR3 comprises 13 residues. The CDR3, as DNA: TGTGCCAGCAGACAGACAGGGAAAGAGACCCAGTACTTC. It yields the protein CASRQTGKETQYF.

This clone was counted between two and nine times. V and J are TRBV6-8 and TRBJ1-1; D remains ambiguous. The V gene lost 6 bases and the J gene lost 3 bases, with 11 bases spanning the gap. Germline V lookup: CDR1 MNHGY, CDR2 SAAAGT. This CDR3 has 13 residues. As DNA, the CDR3 is TGTGCCAGCAGCGTTCGGGGAGACACTGAAGCTTTCTTT. Translated, it gives CASSVRGDTEAFF.

This clone was recorded a few times. CDR3 DNA sequence: TGTGCCAGCAGCCCCCGGGCAGCTCAGCCCCAGTATTTT. Translated: CASSPRAAQPQYF. The rearrangement links TRBV6-7 to TRBJ1-5, with D hard to call. The assigned J gene may be wrong: the sequence end matches TRBJ2-3 better. TRBV6-7 is sorted into the ORF group, with uncertain function. The CDR3 extends over 13 amino acids.

This chain connects TRBV9 to TRBJ2-4; the D gene could be TRBD1 or TRBD2 (5 bases each). The V end lost 7 bases, the J end lost 6 bases, and 11 bases lay between the germline ends. CDR1 and CDR2 (germline): SGDLS, YYNGEE. CDR3 length: 12 amino acids. The DNA for the CDR3 is TGTGCCAGCCGGGGCCTCGGAAACATTCAGTACTTC. Protein sequence: CASRGLGNIQYF.

This clone has only a few counts. This chain links TRBV30 with TRBJ1-4; 7 bases map to TRBD1. CDR1 is GTSNPN and CDR2 is SVGIG in the germline V gene (reference sequence). Trimming took 2 bases from V and 10 from J; bases not matched to a gene: 4. This CDR3 comprises 12 residues. The CDR3 DNA is TGTGCCTGGAGTCGGGACAGTCCAAAACTGTTTTTT. Protein product: CAWSRDSPKLFF.

This sequence joins TRBV18 and TRBJ2-7, with 9 bases fitting TRBD1. This CDR3 comprises 15 residues. Germline V gene data show CDR1 as KGHSH and CDR2 as LQKENI. Trimming cost V 0 bases and J 6 bases; bases outside gene matches: 6. Written as DNA, the CDR3 is TGTGCCAGCTCACCACCTTCGGGACAGGGAGGCGAGCAGTACTTC. This encodes CASSPPSGQGGEQYF.

This clone showed up just once. The chain joins TRBV30 to TRBJ2-1, with 8 bases that match TRBD2. The V gene's germline CDR1 is GTSNPN and CDR2 SVGIG (reference sequence). V lost 4 bases and J lost 6; bases outside the gene matches: 11. The CDR3 is made up of 15 amino acids. Written as DNA, the CDR3 is TGTGCCTGGAACCCCGGGACTAGGAACGGCAATGAGCAGTTCTTC. This encodes CAWNPGTRNGNEQFF.

V is TRBV6-8 and J is TRBJ1-2, with 8 bases matching TRBD1. After removal of 8 bases from V and 4 bases from J, the junction contained 9 bases not matched to a gene. The CDR3 is made up of 14 amino acids. The germline CDR1 and CDR2 sequences are MNHGY and SAAAGT. The CDR3 is CASAGTGGSYGYTF. The DNA for the CDR3 is TGTGCCAGCGCAGGGACAGGCGGAAGCTATGGCTACACCTTC.

V gene TRBV29-1 combines with J gene TRBJ2-2, with a weak D call TRBD1 (6 bases). CDR1 and CDR2 from the germline V gene are SQVTM and ANQGSEA. The CDR3 runs to 13 residues. The V and J ends lost 2 bases and 6 bases respectively, with 10 bases between them. DNA of the CDR3: TGCAGCGTTGAAAGGACAGCTTCCGGGGAGCTGTTTTTT. It is translated as CSVERTASGELFF.

This chain uses TRBV4-1 with TRBJ1-1; D remains ambiguous. With 1 base removed from V and 7 bases from J, the gap between germline ends came to 10 bases. Germline V gene sequence: CDR1 MGHRA, CDR2 YSYEKL. The CDR3 totals 13 residues. The CDR3, as DNA: TGCGCCAGCAGCCAAGTAGTGGAAGGTGAAGCTTTCTTT. Translation: CASSQVVEGEAFF.

By share of the sample, this clone is medium-sized. The chain joins TRBV11-3 to TRBJ1-6; D unresolved. The CDR3 is 14 residues long. Germline CDR1 is SGHNT and CDR2 is YENEEA. V dropped 5 bases and J dropped 13 bases, with 18 bases sitting between them. The CDR3 nucleotides are TGTGCCAGCAGCCAGGCGGACGGCCGATGGCCCCTCCACTTT. Protein sequence: CASSQADGRWPLHF.

A few counts support this clone. The chain recombines TRBV5-1 with TRBJ2-1; D is unclear. Germline V gene lookup returns CDR1 SGHRS and CDR2 YFSETQ. Trimming took off 0 bases at V and 7 bases at J, with 11 bases between the two ends. This CDR3 spans 14 amino acids. CDR3: CASSLDPQRNEQFF. CDR3 sequence (DNA): TGCGCCAGCAGCTTGGATCCCCAGAGGAATGAGCAGTTCTTC.

This chain uses TRBV12-5 with TRBJ2-2; TRBD2 is a possible D gene (6 bases). V was shortened by 5 bases and J by 1 base, with 14 bases between the two germline ends. The CDR3 length is 16 residues. Germline lookup yields CDR1 LGHNT and CDR2 FRNRAP. In DNA, the CDR3 is TGTGCTAGTGGTCCAGGTTGGGGGGAGAACACCGGGGAGCTGTTTTTT. It specifies CASGPGWGENTGELFF. Full variable domain (rest looked up from reference TRBV12-5 and TRBJ2-2): DARVTQTPRHKVTEMGQEVTMRCQPILGHNTVFWYRQTMMQGLELLAYFRNRAPLDDSGMPKDRFSAEMPDATLATLKIQPSEPRDSAVYFCASGPGWGENTGELFFGEGSRLTVL.

The chain uses TRBV2 and TRBJ2-7; D gene unclear. From germline, CDR1 is SNHLY and CDR2 FYNNEI. This CDR3 has 12 residues. Between the trimmed V and J ends, which lost 7 bases and 1 base, there was a span of 8 bases. The CDR3, as DNA: TGTGCCAGCACATCGTTTTCCTACGAGCAGTACTTC. Encoded protein: CASTSFSYEQYF.

The genes are TRBV5-1 and TRBJ1-4; 8 bases agree with TRBD1. CDR1 and CDR2 from the germline V gene are SGHRS and YFSETQ. Trimming cost V 6 bases and J 8 bases; bases outside gene matches: 9. The CDR3 length is 14 residues. CDR3 nucleotide sequence: TGCGCCAGCACTGAAACAGGGGGTGGAGAAAAACTGTTTTTT. Translation: CASTETGGGEKLFF.